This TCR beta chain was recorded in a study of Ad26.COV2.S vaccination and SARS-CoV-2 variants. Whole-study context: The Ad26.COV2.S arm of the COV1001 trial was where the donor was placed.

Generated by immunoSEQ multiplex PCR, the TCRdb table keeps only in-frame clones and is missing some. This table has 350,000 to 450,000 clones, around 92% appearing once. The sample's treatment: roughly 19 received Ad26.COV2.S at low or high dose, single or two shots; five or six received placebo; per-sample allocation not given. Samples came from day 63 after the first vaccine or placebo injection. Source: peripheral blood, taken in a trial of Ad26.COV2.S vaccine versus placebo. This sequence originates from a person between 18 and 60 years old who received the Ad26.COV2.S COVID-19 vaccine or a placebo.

The CDR3: CASRGWDRHEQYF. CDR3 DNA: TGTGCCAGCAGAGGGTGGGACAGGCACGAGCAGTACTTC. The chain joins TRBV6-5 to TRBJ2-7; TRBD1 matches at 8 bases. Looked up from germline, CDR1 is MNHEY and CDR2 is SVGAGI. The ends lost 6 bases at V and 5 bases at J; junction bases unmatched: 6. This CDR3 region has 13 residues.